One and the same sample provided the 6 T cell receptor beta chains below, sequenced in a study of vaccination and CD4 T cells after COVID-19. Treatment of the sample: approximately 9-day PBMC culture with coronavirus spike peptide pools or control peptides (ViraFEST assay). CD4+ T lymphocytes from the unexposed donor were collected before the COVID-19 pandemic (2011-2018). Cultured CD4+ T-cell DNA underwent Oncomine TCR Beta short-read sequencing. MiXCR, run by TCRdb on the PCR reads, gives a single entry per CDR3 protein. The sample contains roughly 6,800 distinct CDR3 sequences, 70% to 80% of which appear only once. No antigens are known for them. The sequenced material came from CD4+ T cells from blood, cultured in vitro. The source is a human donor in good health.

In its sample, this clonotype was seen a few times. V and J are TRBV12-3 or TRBV12-4 and TRBJ1-2; TRBD1 is a possible D gene (6 bases). This CDR3 has 15 residues. Deletions cut 3 bases from V and 1 base from J, with 12 bases between. The DNA for the CDR3 is TGTGCCAGCAGTTTGAGTACAGGGAATAACTATGGCTACACCTTC. Translation: CASSLSTGNNYGYTF.

This chain uses TRBV19 with TRBJ1-5; D uncertain. The CDR3 runs to 15 residues. V was clipped by 1 base and J by 6 bases, with 13 bases between them. Germline V lookup: CDR1 LNHDA, CDR2 SQIVND (reference sequence). For the CDR3, the DNA is TGTGCCAGTAGTATAGTAACTGGCGGTGGTCAGCCCCAGCATTTT. Amino acids: CASSIVTGGGQPQHF.

The rearrangement uses TRBV30 and TRBJ1-1; D gene ambiguous. Deletions cut 2 bases from V and 0 bases from J, with 4 bases between. This CDR3 is 12 amino acids long. Germline CDR1 is GTSNPN and CDR2 is SVGIG (reference sequence). The CDR3 bases are TGTGCCTGGAGTAGGGTGAACACTGAAGCTTTCTTT. It translates to CAWSRVNTEAFF.

This clonotype was detected a few times. This rearrangement joins TRBV19 to TRBJ1-5; 9 bases match TRBD1. Germline V lookup: CDR1 LNHDA, CDR2 SQIVND (reference sequence). The CDR3 is 17 residues long. Trimming at V came to 5 bases and at J to 6 bases, leaving 14 bases not matched to a gene. The CDR3, as DNA: TGTGCCAGTAGTCCTCCGGGACAGGGACTCTTGGGTCAGCCCCAGCATTTT. This sequence encodes CASSPPGQGLLGQPQHF.

This clonotype has just one count. CDR3 DNA: TGTGCCAGCATTGGGACAGGGGGTGGCTATGGCTACACCTTC. This sequence encodes CASIGTGGGYGYTF. This rearrangement joins TRBV28 to TRBJ1-2; 11 bases agree with TRBD1. V dropped 7 bases and J dropped 4; count of bases not matched to a gene: 5. Looked up from germline, CDR1 is MDHEN and CDR2 is SYDVKM. The CDR3 contains 14 residues.

This clonotype was observed a handful of times. The rearrangement joins TRBV7-8 to TRBJ1-5, with 8 bases fitting TRBD1. The CDR3 is made up of 14 amino acids. Germline V CDR1 and CDR2: SGHVS, FQNEAQ. Trimming at V came to 5 bases and at J to 6 bases, leaving 6 bases not matched to a gene. CDR3: CASSARQGSQPQHF. In DNA form, the CDR3 reads TGTGCCAGCAGCGCACGACAGGGGAGTCAGCCCCAGCATTTT.